One TCR beta chain is described in this entry. The sample comes from a study of blood T cell repertoires in COVID-19. Study-wide background: The United States, Italy and Spain provided the acute and convalescent COVID-19 samples. T cells, B-cell-depleted T cells, or PBMCs supplied cDNA or gDNA.

The CDR3 totals 13 residues. Germline values: CDR1 MDHEN, CDR2 SYDVKM. Trimming removed 6 bases at V and 0 bases at J, with 8 bases between. Per the authors' pipeline: From reference gene primer amplification, estimates of nucleated cell counts were derived. Sequencing was performed with immunoSEQ multiplex PCR; in TCRdb, only in-frame clones are kept and a portion is missing. Clone size and V and J calls were adopted from that table, with D and trimming inferred from the DNA. The sample has 150,000 or so clones, 70% to 80% seen once. Material for sequencing was peripheral blood. V is TRBV28 and J is TRBJ1-1; a possible D gene is TRBD1 (6 bases). This clonotype originated in a woman aged 80 or over with active or convalescent COVID-19. CDR3 sequence: CASRGQLNTEAFF. The CDR3 DNA is TGTGCCAGCAGAGGACAGCTGAACACTGAAGCTTTCTTT.